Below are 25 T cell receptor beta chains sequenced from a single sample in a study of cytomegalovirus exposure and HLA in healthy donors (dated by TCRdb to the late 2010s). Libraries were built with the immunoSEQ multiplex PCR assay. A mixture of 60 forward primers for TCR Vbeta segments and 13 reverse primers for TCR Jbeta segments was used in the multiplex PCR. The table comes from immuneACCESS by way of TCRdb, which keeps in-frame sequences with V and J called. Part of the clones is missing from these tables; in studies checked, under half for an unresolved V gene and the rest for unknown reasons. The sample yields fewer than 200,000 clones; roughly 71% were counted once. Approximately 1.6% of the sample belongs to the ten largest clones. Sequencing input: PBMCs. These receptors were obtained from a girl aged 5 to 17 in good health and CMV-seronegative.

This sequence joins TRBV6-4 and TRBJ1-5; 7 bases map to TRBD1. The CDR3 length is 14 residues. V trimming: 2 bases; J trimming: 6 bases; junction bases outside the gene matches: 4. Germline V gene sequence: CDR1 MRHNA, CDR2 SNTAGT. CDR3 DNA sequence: TGTGCCAGCAGTGACAGGGGGCTTGGTCAGCCCCAGCATTTT. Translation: CASSDRGLGQPQHF.

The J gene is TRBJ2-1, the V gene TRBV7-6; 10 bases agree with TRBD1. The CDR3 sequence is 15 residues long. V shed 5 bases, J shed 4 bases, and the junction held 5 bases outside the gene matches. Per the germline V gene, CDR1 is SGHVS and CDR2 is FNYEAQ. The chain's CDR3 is CASSIGQGEYNEQFF. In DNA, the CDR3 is TGTGCCAGCAGCATCGGACAGGGGGAATACAATGAGCAGTTCTTC. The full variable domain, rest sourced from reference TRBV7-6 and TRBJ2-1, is GAGVSQSPRYKVTKRGQDVALRCDPISGHVSLYWYRQALGQGPEFLTYFNYEAQQDKSGLPNDRFSAERPEGSISTLTIQRTEQRDSAMYRCASSIGQGEYNEQFFGPGTRLTVL.

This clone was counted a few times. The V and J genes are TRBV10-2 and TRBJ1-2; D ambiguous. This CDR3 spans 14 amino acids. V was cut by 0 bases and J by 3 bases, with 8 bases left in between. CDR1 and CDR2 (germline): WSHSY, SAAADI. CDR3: CASSESPEDYGYTF. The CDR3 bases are TGCGCCAGCAGTGAGTCGCCAGAAGACTATGGCTACACCTTC.

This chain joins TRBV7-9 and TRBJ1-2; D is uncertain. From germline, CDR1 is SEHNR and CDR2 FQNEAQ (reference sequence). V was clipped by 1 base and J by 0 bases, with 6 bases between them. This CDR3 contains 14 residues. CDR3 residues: CASSLGQTNYGYTF. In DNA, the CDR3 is TGTGCCAGCAGCTTAGGCCAGACTAACTATGGCTACACCTTC. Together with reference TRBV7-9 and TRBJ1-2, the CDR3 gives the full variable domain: DTGVSQNPRHKITKRGQNVTFRCDPISEHNRLYWYRQTLGQGPEFLTYFQNEAQLEKSRLLSDRFSAERPKGSFSTLEIQRTEQGDSAMYLCASSLGQTNYGYTFGSGTRLTVV.

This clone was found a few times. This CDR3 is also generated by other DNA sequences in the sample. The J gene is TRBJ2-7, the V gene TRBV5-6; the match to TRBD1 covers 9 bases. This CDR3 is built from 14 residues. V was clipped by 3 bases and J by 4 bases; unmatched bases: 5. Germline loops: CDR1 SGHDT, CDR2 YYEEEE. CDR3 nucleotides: TGTGCCAGCAGCTCCGGACAGGGGAGGTACGAGCAGTACTTC. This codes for CASSSGQGRYEQYF.

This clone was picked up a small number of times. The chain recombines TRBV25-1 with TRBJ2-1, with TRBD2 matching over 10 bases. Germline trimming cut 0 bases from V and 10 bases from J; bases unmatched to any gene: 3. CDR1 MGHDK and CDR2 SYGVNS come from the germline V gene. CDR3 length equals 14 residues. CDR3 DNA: TGTGCCAGCAGTGAATATAAGACTAGCGGGGAGCAGTTCTTC. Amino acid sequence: CASSEYKTSGEQFF.

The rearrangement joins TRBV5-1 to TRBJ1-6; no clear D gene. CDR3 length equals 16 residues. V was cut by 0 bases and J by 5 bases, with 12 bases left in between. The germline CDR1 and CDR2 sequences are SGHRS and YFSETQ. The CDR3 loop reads CASSLAGLKNNSPLHF. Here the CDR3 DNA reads TGCGCCAGCAGCTTGGCTGGGCTAAAAAATAATTCACCCCTCCACTTT.

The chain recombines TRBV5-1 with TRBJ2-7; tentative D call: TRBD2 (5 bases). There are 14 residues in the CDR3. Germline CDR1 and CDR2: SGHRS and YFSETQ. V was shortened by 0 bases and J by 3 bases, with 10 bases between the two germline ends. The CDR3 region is CASSLVTGGYEQYF. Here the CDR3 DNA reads TGCGCCAGCAGCTTGGTCACTGGAGGCTACGAGCAGTACTTC. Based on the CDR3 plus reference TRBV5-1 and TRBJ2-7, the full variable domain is KAGVTQTPRYLIKTRGQQVTLSCSPISGHRSVSWYQQTPGQGLQFLFEYFSETQRNKGNFPGRFSGRQFSNSRSEMNVSTLELGDSALYLCASSLVTGGYEQYFGPGTRLTVT.

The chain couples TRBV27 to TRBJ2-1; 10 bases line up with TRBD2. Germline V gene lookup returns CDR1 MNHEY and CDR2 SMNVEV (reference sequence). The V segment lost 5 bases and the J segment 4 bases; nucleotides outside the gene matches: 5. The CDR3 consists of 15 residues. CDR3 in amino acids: CASSRSGGKYNEQFF. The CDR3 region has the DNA TGTGCCAGCAGTCGTAGCGGGGGGAAATACAATGAGCAGTTCTTC.

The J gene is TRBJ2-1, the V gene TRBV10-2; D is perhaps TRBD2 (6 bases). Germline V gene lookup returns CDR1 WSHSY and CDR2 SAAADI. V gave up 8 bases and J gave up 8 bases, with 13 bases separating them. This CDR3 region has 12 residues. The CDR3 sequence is CASRDFGDEQFF. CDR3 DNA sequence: TGCGCCAGCCGGGACTTCGGGGATGAGCAGTTCTTC.

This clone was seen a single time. The DNA for the CDR3 is TGCGCCAGCAGCCAAGCTGGCAGCGGGTATGGCTACACCTTC. Protein product: CASSQAGSGYGYTF. The V gene is TRBV4-1, the J gene TRBJ1-2, with no clear D. This CDR3 has 14 amino acids. Germline CDR1 is MGHRA and CDR2 is YSYEKL. Trimming shortened V by 1 base and J by 5 bases, and 11 bases separated the two germline ends.

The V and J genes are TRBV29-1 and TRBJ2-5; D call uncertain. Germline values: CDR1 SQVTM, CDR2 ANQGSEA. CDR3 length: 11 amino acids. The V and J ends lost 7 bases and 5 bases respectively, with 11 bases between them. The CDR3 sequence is CSAQMWETQYF. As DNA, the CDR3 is TGCAGCGCCCAGATGTGGGAGACCCAGTACTTC.

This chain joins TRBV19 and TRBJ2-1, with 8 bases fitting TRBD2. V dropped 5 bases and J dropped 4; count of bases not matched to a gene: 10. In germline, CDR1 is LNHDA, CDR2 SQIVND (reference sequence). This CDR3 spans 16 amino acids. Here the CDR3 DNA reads TGTGCCAGTAGTCCGCCGGGAGGGGTCGGTTACAATGAGCAGTTCTTC. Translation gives CASSPPGGVGYNEQFF.

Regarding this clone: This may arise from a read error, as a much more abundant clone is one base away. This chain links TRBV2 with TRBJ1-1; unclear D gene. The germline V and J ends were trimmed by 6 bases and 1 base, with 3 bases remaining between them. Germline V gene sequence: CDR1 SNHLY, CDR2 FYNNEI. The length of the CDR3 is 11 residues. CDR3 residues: CASSRNTEAFF. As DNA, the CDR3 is TGTGCCAGCAGCAGGAACACTGAAGCTTTCTTT.

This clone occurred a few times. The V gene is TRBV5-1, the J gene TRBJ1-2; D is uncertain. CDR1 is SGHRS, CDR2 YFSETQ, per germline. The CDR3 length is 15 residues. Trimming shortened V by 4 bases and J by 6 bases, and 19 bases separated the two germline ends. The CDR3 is CASSLAGEGTHGYTF. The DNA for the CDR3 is TGCGCCAGCAGCCTCGCGGGAGAGGGTACGCATGGCTACACCTTC. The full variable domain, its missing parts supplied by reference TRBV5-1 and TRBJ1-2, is KAGVTQTPRYLIKTRGQQVTLSCSPISGHRSVSWYQQTPGQGLQFLFEYFSETQRNKGNFPGRFSGRQFSNSRSEMNVSTLELGDSALYLCASSLAGEGTHGYTFGSGTRLTVV.

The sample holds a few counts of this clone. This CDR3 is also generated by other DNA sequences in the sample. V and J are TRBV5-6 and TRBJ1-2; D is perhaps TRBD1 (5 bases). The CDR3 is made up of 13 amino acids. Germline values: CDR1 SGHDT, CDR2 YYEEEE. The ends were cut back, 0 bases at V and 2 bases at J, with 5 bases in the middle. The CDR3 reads CASSLAGNYGYTF. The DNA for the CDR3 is TGTGCCAGCAGCTTGGCAGGGAACTATGGCTACACCTTC.

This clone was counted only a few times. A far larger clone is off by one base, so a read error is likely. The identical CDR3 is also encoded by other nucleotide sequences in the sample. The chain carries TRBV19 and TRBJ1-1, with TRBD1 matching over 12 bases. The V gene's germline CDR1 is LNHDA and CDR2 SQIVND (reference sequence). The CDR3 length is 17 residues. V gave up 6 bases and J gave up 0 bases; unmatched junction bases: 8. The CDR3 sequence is CASRARDRGQVNTEAFF. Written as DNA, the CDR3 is TGTGCCAGTAGAGCTCGGGACAGGGGGCAAGTGAACACTGAAGCTTTCTTT.

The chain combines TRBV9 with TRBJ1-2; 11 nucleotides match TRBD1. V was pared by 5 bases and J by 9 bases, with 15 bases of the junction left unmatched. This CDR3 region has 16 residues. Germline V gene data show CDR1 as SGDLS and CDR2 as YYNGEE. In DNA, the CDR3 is TGTGCCAGCAGTTTTAGGGACAGGGGGGAACCAGGAAGCTACACCTTC. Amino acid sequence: CASSFRDRGEPGSYTF.

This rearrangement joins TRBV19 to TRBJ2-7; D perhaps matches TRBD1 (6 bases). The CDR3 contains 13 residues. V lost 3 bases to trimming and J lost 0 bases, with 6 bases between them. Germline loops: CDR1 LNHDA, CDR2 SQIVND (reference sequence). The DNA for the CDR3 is TGTGCCAGTAGTATGGACAGCTCCTACGAGCAGTACTTC. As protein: CASSMDSSYEQYF.

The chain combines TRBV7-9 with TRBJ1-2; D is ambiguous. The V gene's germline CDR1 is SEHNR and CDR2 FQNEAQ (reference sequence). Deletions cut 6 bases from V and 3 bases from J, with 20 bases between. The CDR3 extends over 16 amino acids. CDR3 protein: CASREELGKGDYGYTF. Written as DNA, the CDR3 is TGTGCCAGCAGGGAGGAGTTAGGGAAGGGAGACTATGGCTACACCTTC.

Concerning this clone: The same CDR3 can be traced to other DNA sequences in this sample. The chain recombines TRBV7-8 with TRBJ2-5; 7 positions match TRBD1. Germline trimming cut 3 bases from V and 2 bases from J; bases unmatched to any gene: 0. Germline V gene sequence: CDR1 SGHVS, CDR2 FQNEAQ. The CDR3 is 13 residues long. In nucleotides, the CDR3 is TGTGCCAGCAGCTTGGGACAGCAAGAGACCCAGTACTTC. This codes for CASSLGQQETQYF.

The DNA for the CDR3 is TGTGCCAGCAGCTTCATAGCGGGGGGGCCTGATACGCAGTATTTT. Translated, it gives CASSFIAGGPDTQYF. The gene calls are TRBV13 and TRBJ2-3; the match to TRBD2 covers 11 bases. The CDR3 totals 15 residues. Germline lookup yields CDR1 PRHDT and CDR2 FYEKMQ (reference sequence). The V and J ends lost 3 bases and 6 bases, in that order; junction bases with no gene match: 5.

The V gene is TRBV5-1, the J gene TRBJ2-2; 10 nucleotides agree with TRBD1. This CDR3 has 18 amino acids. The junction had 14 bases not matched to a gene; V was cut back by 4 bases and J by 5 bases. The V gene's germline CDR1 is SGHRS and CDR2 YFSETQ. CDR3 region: CASSTRTGGREKTGELFF. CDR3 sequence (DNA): TGCGCCAGCAGCACCCGGACAGGGGGACGGGAGAAGACCGGGGAGCTGTTTTTT.

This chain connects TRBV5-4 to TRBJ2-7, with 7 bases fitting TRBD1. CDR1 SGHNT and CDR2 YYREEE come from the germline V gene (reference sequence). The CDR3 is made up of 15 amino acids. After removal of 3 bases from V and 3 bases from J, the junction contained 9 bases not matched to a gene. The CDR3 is CASSSPGTDYYEQYF. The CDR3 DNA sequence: TGTGCCAGCAGCTCCCCCGGGACAGATTACTACGAGCAGTACTTC.

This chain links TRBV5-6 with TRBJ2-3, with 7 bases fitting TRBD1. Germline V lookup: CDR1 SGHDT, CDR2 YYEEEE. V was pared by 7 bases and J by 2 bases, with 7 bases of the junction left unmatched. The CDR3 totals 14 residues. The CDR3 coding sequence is TGTGCCAGCCTTGACAGGGTGGACACAGATACGCAGTATTTT. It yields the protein CASLDRVDTDTQYF.